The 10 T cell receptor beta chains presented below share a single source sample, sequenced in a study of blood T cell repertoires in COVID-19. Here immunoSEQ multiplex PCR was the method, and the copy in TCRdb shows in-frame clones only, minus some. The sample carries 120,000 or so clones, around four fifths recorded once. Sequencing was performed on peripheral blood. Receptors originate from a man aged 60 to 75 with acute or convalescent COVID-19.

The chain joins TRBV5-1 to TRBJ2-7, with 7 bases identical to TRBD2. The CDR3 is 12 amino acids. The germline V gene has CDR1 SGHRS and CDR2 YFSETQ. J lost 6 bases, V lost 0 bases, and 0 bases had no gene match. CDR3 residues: CASSLGEGEQYF. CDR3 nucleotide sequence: TGCGCCAGCAGCTTGGGGGAGGGCGAGCAGTACTTC.

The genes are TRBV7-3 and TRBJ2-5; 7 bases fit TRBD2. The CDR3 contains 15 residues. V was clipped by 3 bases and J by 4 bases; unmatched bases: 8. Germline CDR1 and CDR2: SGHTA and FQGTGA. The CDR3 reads CASSFRGRALETQYF. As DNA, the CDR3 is TGTGCCAGCAGCTTCCGGGGGAGGGCCTTAGAGACCCAGTACTTC. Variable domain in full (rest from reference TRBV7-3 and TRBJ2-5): GAGVSQTPSNKVTEKGKYVELRCDPISGHTALYWYRQSLGQGPEFLIYFQGTGAADDSGLPNDRFFAVRPEGSVSTLKIQRTERGDSAVYLCASSFRGRALETQYFGPGTRLLVL.

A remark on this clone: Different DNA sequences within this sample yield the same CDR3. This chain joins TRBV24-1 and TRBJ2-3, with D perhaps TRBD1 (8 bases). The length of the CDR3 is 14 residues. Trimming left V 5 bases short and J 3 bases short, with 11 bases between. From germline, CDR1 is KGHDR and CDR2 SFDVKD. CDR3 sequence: CATSVQGGTDTQYF. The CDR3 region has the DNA TGTGCCACCAGTGTACAGGGGGGGACAGATACGCAGTATTTT.

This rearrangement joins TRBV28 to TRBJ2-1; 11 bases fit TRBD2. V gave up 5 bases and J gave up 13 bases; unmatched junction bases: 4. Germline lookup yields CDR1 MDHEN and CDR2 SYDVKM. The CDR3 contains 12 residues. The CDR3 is CASSDSGRDQFF. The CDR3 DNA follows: TGTGCCAGCAGTGATAGCGGGAGGGATCAGTTCTTC.

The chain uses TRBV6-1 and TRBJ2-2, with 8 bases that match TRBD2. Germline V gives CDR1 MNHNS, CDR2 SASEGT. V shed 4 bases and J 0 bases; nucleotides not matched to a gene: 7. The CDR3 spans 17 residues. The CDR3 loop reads CASSGGAGGPNTGELFF. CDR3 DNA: TGTGCCAGCAGTGGGGGGGCGGGAGGCCCGAACACCGGGGAGCTGTTTTTT.

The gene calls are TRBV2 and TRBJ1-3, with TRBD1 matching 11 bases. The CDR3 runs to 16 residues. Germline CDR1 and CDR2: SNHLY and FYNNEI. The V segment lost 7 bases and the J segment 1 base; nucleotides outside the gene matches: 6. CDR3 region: CASIRDRGTSGNTIYF. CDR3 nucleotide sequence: TGTGCCAGCATCCGGGACAGGGGGACGTCTGGAAACACCATATATTTT.

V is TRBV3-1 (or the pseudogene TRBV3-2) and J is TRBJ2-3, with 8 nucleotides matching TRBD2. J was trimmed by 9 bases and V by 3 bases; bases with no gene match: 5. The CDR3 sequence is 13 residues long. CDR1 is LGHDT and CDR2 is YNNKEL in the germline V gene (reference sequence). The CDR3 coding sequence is TGTGCCAGCAGCCATGGGACTAGATCCACGCAGTATTTT. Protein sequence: CASSHGTRSTQYF.

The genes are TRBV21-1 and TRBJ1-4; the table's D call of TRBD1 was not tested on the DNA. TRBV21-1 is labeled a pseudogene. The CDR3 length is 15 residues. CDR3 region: CASSKEGRVYEKLFF. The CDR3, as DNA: TGTGCCAGCAGCAAAGAGGGCAGGGTTTACGAAAAACTGTTTTTT.

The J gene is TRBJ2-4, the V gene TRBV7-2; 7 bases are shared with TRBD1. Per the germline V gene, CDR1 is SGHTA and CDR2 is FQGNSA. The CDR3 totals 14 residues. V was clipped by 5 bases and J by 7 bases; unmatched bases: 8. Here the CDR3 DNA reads TGTGCCAGCAGCCAAAGACAGGGCGGTAACATTCAGTACTTC. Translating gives CASSQRQGGNIQYF.

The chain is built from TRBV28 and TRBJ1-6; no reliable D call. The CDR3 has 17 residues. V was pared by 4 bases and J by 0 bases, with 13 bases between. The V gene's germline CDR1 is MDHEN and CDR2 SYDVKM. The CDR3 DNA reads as TGTGCCAGCAGTTCACACCAACCCAGCTCCTATAATTCACCCCTCCACTTT. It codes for CASSSHQPSSYNSPLHF.